The present TCR beta chain was sequenced within a study of T cells after posttransplantation cyclophosphamide. Findings of the study overall: TRB clonality was highly associated with recipient CMV seropositivity and reactivation.

This clone was seen a few times. Its specificity is not known. Treatment was busulfan-fludarabine conditioning, a marrow graft, and cyclophosphamide on days +3 and +4. The CDR3 spans 12 residues. The V end was cut by 3 bases, the J end by 2 bases, with 4 bases between. The germline V gene encodes CDR1 KGHSH and CDR2 LQKENI. Some clones are missing from TCRdb's copy, which holds only in-frame ones; the method was immunoSEQ multiplex PCR. This table holds fewer than 3,000 clones, around three fifths found once. The clonotype originates from a male patient between 60 and 69 years old who received an allogeneic stem cell transplant from a related donor and was CMV-positive. A share of the T cells may be of graft donor origin. The gene calls are TRBV18 and TRBJ2-5, with D unresolved. The starting material was PBMCs, obtained 30 days after allogeneic stem cell transplant with posttransplant cyclophosphamide. The DNA for the CDR3 is TGTGCCAGCTCACCTTCTCAAGAGACCCAGTACTTC. Translating it yields CASSPSQETQYF.